This T cell receptor (beta chain) was observed in a study of blood T cell repertoires in COVID-19. Study background: The samples span acute and convalescent COVID-19 from the United States, Italy and Spain. Sources were T cells, B-cell-depleted T cells, or PBMCs; the material itself was cDNA or gDNA.

Cohort assignment relied on participant-reported clinical history. Germline V lookup: CDR1 SGHVS, CDR2 FNYEAQ. The CDR3 contains 14 residues. Trimming stripped 1 base from V and 9 bases from J, with 13 bases between. Generated by immunoSEQ multiplex PCR, the TCRdb table keeps only in-frame clones and is missing some. In the table there are approximately 360,000 clones, over 75% of which are singletons. Sample: PBMCs or T cells enriched from blood (not recorded which). The chain joins TRBV7-6 to TRBJ2-1; TRBD2 might be the D (6 bases). This clonotype was obtained from a woman aged 25 to 39 with acute COVID-19. CDR3 amino acids: CASSLGRGYLEQFF. The CDR3 DNA reads as TGTGCCAGCAGCTTAGGGAGGGGTTACCTTGAGCAGTTCTTC.